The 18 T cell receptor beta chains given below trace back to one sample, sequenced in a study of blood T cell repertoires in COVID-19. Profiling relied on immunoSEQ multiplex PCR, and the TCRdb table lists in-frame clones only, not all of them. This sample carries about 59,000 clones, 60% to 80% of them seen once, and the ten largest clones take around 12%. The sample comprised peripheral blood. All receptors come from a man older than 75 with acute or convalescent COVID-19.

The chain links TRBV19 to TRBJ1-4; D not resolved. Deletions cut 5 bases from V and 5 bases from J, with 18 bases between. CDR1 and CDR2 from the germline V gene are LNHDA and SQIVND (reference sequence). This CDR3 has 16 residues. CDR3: CASSSPPGSINEKLFF. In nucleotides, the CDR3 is TGTGCCAGTAGTTCTCCGCCAGGTTCAATAAATGAAAAACTGTTTTTT.

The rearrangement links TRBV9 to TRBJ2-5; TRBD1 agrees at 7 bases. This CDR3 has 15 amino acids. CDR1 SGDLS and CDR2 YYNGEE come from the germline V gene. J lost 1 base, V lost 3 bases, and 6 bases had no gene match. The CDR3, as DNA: TGTGCCAGCAGCGGTTTGGGACAGATCCAAGAGACCCAGTACTTC. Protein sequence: CASSGLGQIQETQYF.

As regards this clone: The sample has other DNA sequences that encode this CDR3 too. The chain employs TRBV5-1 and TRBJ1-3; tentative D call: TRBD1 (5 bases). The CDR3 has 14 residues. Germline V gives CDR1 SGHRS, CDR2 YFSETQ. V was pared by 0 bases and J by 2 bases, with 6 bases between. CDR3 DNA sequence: TGCGCCAGCAGCTTGGGGGGCGCTGGAAACACCATATATTTT. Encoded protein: CASSLGGAGNTIYF.

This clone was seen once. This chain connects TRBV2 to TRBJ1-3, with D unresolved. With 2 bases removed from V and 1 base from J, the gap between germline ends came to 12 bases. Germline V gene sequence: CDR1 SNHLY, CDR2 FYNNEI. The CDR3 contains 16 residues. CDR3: CASSELNSWSGNTIYF. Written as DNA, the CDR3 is TGTGCCAGCAGTGAATTGAACTCCTGGTCTGGAAACACCATATATTTT.

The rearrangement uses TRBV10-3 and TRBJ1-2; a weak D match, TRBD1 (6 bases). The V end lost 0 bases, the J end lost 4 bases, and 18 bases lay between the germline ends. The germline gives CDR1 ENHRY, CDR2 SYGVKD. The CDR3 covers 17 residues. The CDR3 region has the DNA TGTGCCATCAGTGAGTCTAGGACAGAGCCCGGTGGCTATGGCTACACCTTC. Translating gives CAISESRTEPGGYGYTF.

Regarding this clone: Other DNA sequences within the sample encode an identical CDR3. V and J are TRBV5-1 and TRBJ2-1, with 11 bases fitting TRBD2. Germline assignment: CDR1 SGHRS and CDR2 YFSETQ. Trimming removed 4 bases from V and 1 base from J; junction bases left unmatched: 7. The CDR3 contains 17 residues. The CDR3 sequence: CASSLGTSGSSYNEQFF. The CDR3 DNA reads TGCGCCAGCAGCCTGGGGACTAGCGGTAGTTCCTACAATGAGCAGTTCTTC.

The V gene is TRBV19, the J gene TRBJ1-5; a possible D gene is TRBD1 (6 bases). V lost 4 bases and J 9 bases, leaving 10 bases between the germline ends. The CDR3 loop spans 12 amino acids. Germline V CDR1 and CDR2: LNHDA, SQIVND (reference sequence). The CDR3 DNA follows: TGTGCCAGTAGTACCCAGGGGCGGCCCCAGCATTTT. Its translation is CASSTQGRPQHF.

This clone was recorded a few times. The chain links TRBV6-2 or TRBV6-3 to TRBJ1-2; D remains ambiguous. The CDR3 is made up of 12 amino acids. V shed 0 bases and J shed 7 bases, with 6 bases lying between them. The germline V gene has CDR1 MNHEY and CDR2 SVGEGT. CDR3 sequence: CASSYSVAGYTF. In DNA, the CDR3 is TGTGCCAGCAGTTACTCAGTGGCTGGCTACACCTTC.

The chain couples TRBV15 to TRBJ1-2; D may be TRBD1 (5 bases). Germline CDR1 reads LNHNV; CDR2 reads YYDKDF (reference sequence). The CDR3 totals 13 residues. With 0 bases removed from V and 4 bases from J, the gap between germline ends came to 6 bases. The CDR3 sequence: CATSRDRAYGYTF. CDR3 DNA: TGTGCCACCAGCAGAGACAGGGCCTATGGCTACACCTTC.

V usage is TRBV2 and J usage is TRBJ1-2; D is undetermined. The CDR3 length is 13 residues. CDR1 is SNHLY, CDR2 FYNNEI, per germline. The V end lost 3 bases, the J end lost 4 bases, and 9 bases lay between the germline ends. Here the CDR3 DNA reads TGTGCCAGCAGTGATTTTGACACCTATGGCTACACCTTC. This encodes CASSDFDTYGYTF.

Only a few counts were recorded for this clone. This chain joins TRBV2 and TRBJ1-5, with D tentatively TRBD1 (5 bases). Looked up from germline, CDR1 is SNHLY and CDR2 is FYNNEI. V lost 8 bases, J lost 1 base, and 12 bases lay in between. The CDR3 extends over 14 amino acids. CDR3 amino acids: CASRQTQSNQPQHF. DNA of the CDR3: TGTGCCAGCCGACAGACTCAAAGCAATCAGCCCCAGCATTTT.

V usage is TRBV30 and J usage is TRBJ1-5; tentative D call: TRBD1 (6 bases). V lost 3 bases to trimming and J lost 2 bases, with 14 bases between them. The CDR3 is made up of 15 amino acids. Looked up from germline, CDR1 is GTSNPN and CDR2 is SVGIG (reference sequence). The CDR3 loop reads CAWSARGRGNQPQHF. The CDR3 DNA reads TGTGCCTGGAGCGCCAGGGGTCGGGGCAATCAGCCCCAGCATTTT.

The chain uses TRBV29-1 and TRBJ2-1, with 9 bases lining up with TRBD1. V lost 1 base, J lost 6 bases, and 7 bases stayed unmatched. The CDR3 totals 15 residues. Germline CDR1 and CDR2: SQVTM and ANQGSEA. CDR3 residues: CSVEAWTGDVNEQFF. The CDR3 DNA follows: TGCAGCGTTGAAGCATGGACAGGGGACGTCAATGAGCAGTTCTTC.

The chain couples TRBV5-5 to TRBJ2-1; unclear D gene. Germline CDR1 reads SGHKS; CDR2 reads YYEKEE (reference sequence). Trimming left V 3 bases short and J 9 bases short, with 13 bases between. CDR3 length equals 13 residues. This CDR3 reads CASSSVPGSEQFF. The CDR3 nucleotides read TGTGCCAGCAGCTCGGTCCCAGGTTCTGAGCAGTTCTTC.

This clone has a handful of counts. The CDR3: CASSPGLNTEAFF. Here the CDR3 DNA reads TGTGCCAGCAGCCCAGGGCTGAACACTGAAGCTTTCTTT. The chain has TRBV5-4 and TRBJ1-1; the D gene is possibly TRBD1 (5 bases). V lost 4 bases and J lost 0, with 7 bases in between. CDR3 length: 13 residues. Germline CDR1 reads SGHNT; CDR2 reads YYREEE (reference sequence).

DNA for the CDR3: TGTGCCAGCAGCTGGGGGGAGGGTTACACTGAAGCTTTCTTT. Translating gives CASSWGEGYTEAFF. V usage is TRBV5-5 and J usage is TRBJ1-1, with a possible D match to TRBD1 (5 bases). Germline V gene data show CDR1 as SGHKS and CDR2 as YYEKEE (reference sequence). This CDR3 spans 14 amino acids. V lost 3 bases and J 3 bases, leaving 12 bases between the germline ends.

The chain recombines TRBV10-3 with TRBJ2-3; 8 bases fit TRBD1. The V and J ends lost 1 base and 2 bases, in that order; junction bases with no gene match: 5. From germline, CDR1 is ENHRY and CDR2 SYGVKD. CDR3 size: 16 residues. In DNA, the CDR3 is TGTGCCATCAGTGAGTTGGGACAGGATCACACAGATACGCAGTATTTT. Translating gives CAISELGQDHTDTQYF.

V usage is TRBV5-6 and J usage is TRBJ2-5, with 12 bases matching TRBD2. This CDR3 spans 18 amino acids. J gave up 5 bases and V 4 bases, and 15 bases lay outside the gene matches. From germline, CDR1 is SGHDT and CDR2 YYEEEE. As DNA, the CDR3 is TGTGCCAGCAGCCTCCGAGGACTAGCGGGACTGGGTATGGAGACCCAGTACTTC. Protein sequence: CASSLRGLAGLGMETQYF.